Shown below are 18 T cell receptor beta chains from a single sample sequenced in a study of cytomegalovirus exposure and HLA in healthy donors. The primer mix had 60 Vbeta and 13 Jbeta primers. Generated by immunoSEQ multiplex PCR, the TCRdb table keeps only in-frame clones and is missing some. Of 150,000 or so clones detected, roughly 74% appear once; the ten largest clones hold roughly 2.8%. Input material: PBMCs. The receptors stem from a man in his late teens or twenties in good health and CMV-seronegative.

This clone occurred a few times. The chain combines TRBV18 with TRBJ2-1; the D gene is possibly TRBD2 (7 bases). With 0 bases removed from V and 8 bases from J, the gap between germline ends came to 20 bases. The germline V gene encodes CDR1 KGHSH and CDR2 LQKENI. The CDR3 has 17 residues. CDR3: CASSPPGLGGAHYEQFF. In DNA form, the CDR3 reads TGTGCCAGCTCACCACCGGGTTTAGGGGGGGCTCACTATGAGCAGTTCTTC. The whole variable domain, remainder taken from reference TRBV18 and TRBJ2-1, is NAGVMQNPRHLVRRRGQEARLRCSPMKGHSHVYWYRQLPEEGLKFMVYLQKENIIDESGMPKERFSAEFPKEGPSILRIQQVVRGDSAAYFCASSPPGLGGAHYEQFFGPGTRLTVL.

With regard to this clone: This sample also contains other DNA sequences that code for the same CDR3. The chain carries TRBV7-2 and TRBJ2-1, with D maybe TRBD2 (6 bases). Germline-derived CDR1 and CDR2 are SGHTA and FQGNSA. CDR3 length: 14 residues. V was pared by 1 base and J by 2 bases, with 6 bases between. CDR3 DNA sequence: TGTGCCAGCAGCTTAGGCGGGACCTACAATGAGCAGTTCTTC. Amino acids: CASSLGGTYNEQFF.

This clone came up a few times. V is TRBV5-1 and J is TRBJ1-1; possible D gene TRBD1, 6 bases. Germline lookup yields CDR1 SGHRS and CDR2 YFSETQ. The CDR3 loop spans 17 amino acids. V shed 5 bases and J shed 6 bases, with 26 bases lying between them. CDR3 region: CASSSGPRGAGRAEAFF. The CDR3 DNA reads as TGCGCCAGCAGTTCAGGTCCTCGGGGGGCCGGTCGAGCTGAAGCTTTCTTT.

This chain's CDR3 is CASSYGTGAEAFF. The CDR3 coding sequence is TGTGCCAGCAGTTACGGGACAGGAGCTGAAGCTTTCTTT. The rearrangement links TRBV6-6 to TRBJ1-1; TRBD1 agrees at 8 bases. With 2 bases clipped from V and 6 bases from J, the junction kept 2 bases outside the gene matches. Looked up from germline, CDR1 is MNHNY and CDR2 is SVGAGI (reference sequence). The CDR3 covers 13 residues.

The sample holds a few counts of this clone. The V gene is TRBV29-1, the J gene TRBJ1-1; the match to TRBD1 covers 7 bases. V lost 6 bases to trimming and J lost 4 bases; unmatched junction nucleotides: 8. Germline CDR1 and CDR2: SQVTM and ANQGSEA. The CDR3 spans 13 residues. For the CDR3, the DNA is TGCAGCGTCGGGCGACAGGGCGGCACTGAAGCTTTCTTT. Encoded protein: CSVGRQGGTEAFF.

This clone came up a few times. The chain combines TRBV19 with TRBJ1-2, with D uncertain. The CDR3 runs to 15 residues. Germline CDR1 reads LNHDA; CDR2 reads SQIVND (reference sequence). V was shortened by 6 bases and J by 5 bases, with 19 bases between the two germline ends. CDR3 DNA: TGTGCCAGTAGCCCTGCGGCAGCTTCTATTTATGGCTACACCTTC. Amino acids: CASSPAAASIYGYTF.

CDR3 amino acids: CASSGRDMVMSYEQYV. CDR3 nucleotide sequence: TGTGCCAGCAGTGGCCGGGACATGGTAATGTCCTACGAGCAGTACGTC. This rearrangement joins TRBV25-1 to TRBJ2-7; maybe TRBD1 (6 bases). In germline, CDR1 is MGHDK, CDR2 SYGVNS. The CDR3 loop spans 16 amino acids. The germline V and J ends were trimmed by 4 bases and 1 base, with 17 bases remaining between them.

The V and J genes are TRBV5-1 and TRBJ1-1, with a weak D call TRBD1 (5 bases). Per the germline V gene, CDR1 is SGHRS and CDR2 is YFSETQ. V lost 4 bases, J lost 3 bases, and 13 bases lay in between. The CDR3 contains 14 residues. The CDR3 loop reads CASSGRGGDTEAFF. CDR3 nucleotide sequence: TGCGCCAGCAGCGGTCGGGGGGGGGACACTGAAGCTTTCTTT.

V usage is TRBV27 and J usage is TRBJ2-3, with TRBD1 as a possible D gene (5 bases). Germline values: CDR1 MNHEY, CDR2 SMNVEV (reference sequence). The CDR3 has 14 amino acids. Trimming left V 6 bases short and J 1 base short, with 11 bases between. CDR3 loop: CASSLTQGTDTQYF. CDR3 in DNA: TGTGCCAGCAGCTTAACACAGGGCACAGATACGCAGTATTTT.

V is TRBV5-1 and J is TRBJ2-1, with D possibly TRBD2 on 7 matching bases. V gave up 3 bases and J gave up 2 bases, with 12 bases separating them. CDR1 is SGHRS, CDR2 YFSETQ, per germline. CDR3 length: 15 amino acids. The CDR3 sequence: CASSWGAGAYNEQFF. The DNA of the CDR3 is TGCGCCAGCAGCTGGGGGGCGGGGGCCTACAATGAGCAGTTCTTC.

This clone was counted a few times. The J gene is TRBJ1-2, the V gene TRBV4-3; D unclear. The length of the CDR3 is 15 residues. Germline CDR1 reads LGHNA; CDR2 reads YSLEER. Trimming cost V 0 bases and J 0 bases, with 8 bases left between them. CDR3 nucleotides: TGCGCCAGCAGCCAAGATCAGGATACTAACTATGGCTACACCTTC. It yields the protein CASSQDQDTNYGYTF.

V usage is TRBV4-1 and J usage is TRBJ2-2, with D perhaps matching TRBD1 (5 bases). Trimming left V 0 bases short and J 7 bases short, with 12 bases between. From germline, CDR1 is MGHRA and CDR2 YSYEKL. The CDR3 has 15 amino acids. The DNA for the CDR3 is TGCGCCAGCAGCCAAGAAGGTCAGGGTGTCGGGGAGCTGTTTTTT. Translating it yields CASSQEGQGVGELFF.

This clone was observed a handful of times. V usage is TRBV29-1 and J usage is TRBJ2-2; D may be TRBD1 (6 bases). The CDR3 covers 13 residues. The V end was cut by 4 bases, the J end by 1 base, with 7 bases between. The V gene's germline CDR1 is SQVTM and CDR2 ANQGSEA. The CDR3 DNA follows: TGCAGCGTTGGAGGGGGGAACACCGGGGAGCTGTTTTTT. It translates to CSVGGGNTGELFF.

The chain links TRBV9 to TRBJ1-1; 11 bases fit TRBD1. Germline-derived CDR1 and CDR2 are SGDLS and YYNGEE. The CDR3 totals 15 residues. V lost 2 bases and J lost 6; bases outside the gene matches: 6. The CDR3 is CASSVGTGGSSEAFF. The CDR3 bases are TGTGCCAGCAGCGTGGGGACAGGGGGATCGTCTGAAGCTTTCTTT.

V is TRBV30 and J is TRBJ1-2; 7 bases are shared with TRBD1. With V trimmed by 0 bases and J by 6 bases, 4 bases remained unmatched. This CDR3 region has 13 residues. Germline V CDR1 and CDR2: GTSNPN, SVGIG (reference sequence). The CDR3 coding sequence is TGTGCCTGGAGTGTAGGGGGCAATAATGGCTACACCTTC. It specifies CAWSVGGNNGYTF.

The rearrangement uses TRBV5-1 and TRBJ2-1; D gene uncertain. Deletions cut 1 base from V and 4 bases from J, with 12 bases between. Germline CDR1 is SGHRS and CDR2 is YFSETQ. The CDR3 has 15 amino acids. In nucleotides, the CDR3 is TGCGCCAGCAGCTTGCAGCAGACATTTTACAATGAGCAGTTCTTC. It translates to CASSLQQTFYNEQFF.

This clone was picked up one time. The genes are TRBV5-4 and TRBJ2-1; 10 bases are a match to TRBD2. Germline loops: CDR1 SGHNT, CDR2 YYREEE (reference sequence). CDR3 size: 15 residues. The junction had 7 bases not matched to a gene; V was cut back by 3 bases and J by 7 bases. CDR3 DNA: TGTGCCAGCAGCTCCCCAGCGGGGGGGCTGAATGAGCAGTTCTTC. This codes for CASSSPAGGLNEQFF.

The V call is TRBV30, the J call TRBJ1-1, with D unclear. The V gene lost 3 bases and the J gene lost 3 bases, with 8 bases spanning the gap. Germline CDR1 reads GTSNPN; CDR2 reads SVGIG (reference sequence). This CDR3 contains 12 residues. The CDR3 DNA reads TGTGCCTGGAGCGGGTATGACACTGAAGCTTTCTTT. Its protein is CAWSGYDTEAFF.